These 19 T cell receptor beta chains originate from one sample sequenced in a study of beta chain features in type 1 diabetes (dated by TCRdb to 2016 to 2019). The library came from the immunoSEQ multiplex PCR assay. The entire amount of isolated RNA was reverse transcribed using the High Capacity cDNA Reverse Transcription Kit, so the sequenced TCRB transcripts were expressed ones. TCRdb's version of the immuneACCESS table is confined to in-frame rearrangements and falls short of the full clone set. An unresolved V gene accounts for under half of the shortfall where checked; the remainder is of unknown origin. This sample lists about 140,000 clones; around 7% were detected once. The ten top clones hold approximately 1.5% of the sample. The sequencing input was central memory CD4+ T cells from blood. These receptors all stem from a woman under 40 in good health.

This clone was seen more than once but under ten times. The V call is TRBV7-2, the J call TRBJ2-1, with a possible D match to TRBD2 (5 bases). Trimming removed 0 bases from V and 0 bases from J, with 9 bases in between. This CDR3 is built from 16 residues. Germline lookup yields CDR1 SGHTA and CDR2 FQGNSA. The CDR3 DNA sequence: TGTGCCAGCAGCTTAGCGCTAGGGAGCTCCTACAATGAGCAGTTCTTC. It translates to CASSLALGSSYNEQFF.

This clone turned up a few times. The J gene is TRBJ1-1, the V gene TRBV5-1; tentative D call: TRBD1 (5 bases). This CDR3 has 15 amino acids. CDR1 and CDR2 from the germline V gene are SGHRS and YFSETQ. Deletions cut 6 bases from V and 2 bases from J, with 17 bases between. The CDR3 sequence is CASTGGGVINTEAFF. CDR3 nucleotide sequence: TGCGCCAGCACTGGAGGAGGGGTTATTAACACTGAAGCTTTCTTT.

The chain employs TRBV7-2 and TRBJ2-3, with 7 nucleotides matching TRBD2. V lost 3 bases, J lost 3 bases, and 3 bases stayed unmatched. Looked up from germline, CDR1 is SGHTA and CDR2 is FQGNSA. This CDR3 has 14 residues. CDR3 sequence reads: CASSFQRGTDTQYF. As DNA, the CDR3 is TGTGCCAGCAGCTTCCAGCGGGGAACAGATACGCAGTATTTT.

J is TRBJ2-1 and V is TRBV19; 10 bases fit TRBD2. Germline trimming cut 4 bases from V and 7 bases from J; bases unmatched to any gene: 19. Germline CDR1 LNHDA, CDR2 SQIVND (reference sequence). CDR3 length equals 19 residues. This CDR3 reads CASSNVGSGRSGGANEQFF. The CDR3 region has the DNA TGTGCCAGTAGTAACGTGGGTAGCGGGAGGAGTGGGGGGGCTAATGAGCAGTTCTTC.

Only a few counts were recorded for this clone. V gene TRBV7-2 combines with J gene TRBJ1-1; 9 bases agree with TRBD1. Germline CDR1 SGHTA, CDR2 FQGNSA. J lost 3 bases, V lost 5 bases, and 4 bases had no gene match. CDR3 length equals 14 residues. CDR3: CASSAGTGYTEAFF. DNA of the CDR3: TGTGCCAGCAGCGCCGGGACAGGGTACACTGAAGCTTTCTTT. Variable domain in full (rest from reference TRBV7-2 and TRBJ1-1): GAGVSQSPSNKVTEKGKDVELRCDPISGHTALYWYRQSLGQGLEFLIYFQGNSAPDKSGLPSDRFSAERTGGSVSTLTIQRTQQEDSAVYLCASSAGTGYTEAFFGQGTRLTVV.

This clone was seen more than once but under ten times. CDR3: CASSNRRELSTDTQYF. Written as DNA, the CDR3 is TGCGCCAGCAGCAATCGGCGGGAGTTATCCACAGATACGCAGTATTTT. This sequence joins TRBV4-1 and TRBJ2-3; TRBD2 matches 7 bases. V was pared by 5 bases and J by 2 bases, with 10 bases of the junction left unmatched. The CDR3 consists of 16 residues. The germline V gene encodes CDR1 MGHRA and CDR2 YSYEKL.

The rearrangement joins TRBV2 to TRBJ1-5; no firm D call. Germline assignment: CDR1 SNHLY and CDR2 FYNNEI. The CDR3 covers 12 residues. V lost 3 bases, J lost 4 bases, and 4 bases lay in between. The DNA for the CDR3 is TGTGCCAGCAGTGATTCTAATCAGCCCCAGCATTTT. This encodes CASSDSNQPQHF.

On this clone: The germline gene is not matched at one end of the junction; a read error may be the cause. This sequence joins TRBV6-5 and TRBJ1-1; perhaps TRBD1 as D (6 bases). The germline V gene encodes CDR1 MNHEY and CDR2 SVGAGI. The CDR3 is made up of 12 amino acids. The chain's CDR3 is CASSLEGVLALF. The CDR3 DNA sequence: TGTGCCAGCAGTTTAGAGGGGGTTCTGGCCCTCTTT.

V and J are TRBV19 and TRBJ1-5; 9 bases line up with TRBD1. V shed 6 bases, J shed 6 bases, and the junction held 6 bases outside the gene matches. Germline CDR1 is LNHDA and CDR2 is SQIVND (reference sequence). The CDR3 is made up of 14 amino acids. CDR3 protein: CASSDRGKSQPQHF. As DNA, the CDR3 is TGTGCCAGTAGCGACAGGGGGAAGAGTCAGCCCCAGCATTTT.

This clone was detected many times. This CDR3 is CASSQFRDTQYF. CDR3 DNA: TGTGCCAGCAGCCAATTTAGAGATACGCAGTATTTT. V and J are TRBV14 and TRBJ2-3; D gene unclear. Trimming shortened V by 2 bases and J by 5 bases, and 5 bases separated the two germline ends. This CDR3 is built from 12 residues. Per germline, CDR1 SGHDN and CDR2 FVKESK.

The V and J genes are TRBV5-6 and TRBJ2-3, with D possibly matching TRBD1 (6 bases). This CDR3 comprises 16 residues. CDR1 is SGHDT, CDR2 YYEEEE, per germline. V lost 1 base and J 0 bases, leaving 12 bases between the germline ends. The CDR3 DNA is TGTGCCAGCAGCTTGCGCGGACAGCCTAGCACAGATACGCAGTATTTT. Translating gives CASSLRGQPSTDTQYF.

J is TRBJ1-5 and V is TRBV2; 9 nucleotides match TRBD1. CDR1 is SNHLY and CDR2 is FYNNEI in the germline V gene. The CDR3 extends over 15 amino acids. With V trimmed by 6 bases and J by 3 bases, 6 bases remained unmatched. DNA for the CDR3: TGTGCCAGCAGCAAACAGGGGGCGAACAATCAGCCCCAGCATTTT. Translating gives CASSKQGANNQPQHF.

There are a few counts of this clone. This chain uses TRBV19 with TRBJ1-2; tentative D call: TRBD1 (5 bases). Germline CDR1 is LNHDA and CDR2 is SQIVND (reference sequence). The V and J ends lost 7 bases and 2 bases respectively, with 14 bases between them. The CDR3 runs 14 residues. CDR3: CASKTRGRNYGYTF. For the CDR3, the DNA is TGTGCCAGTAAAACACGGGGGAGAAACTATGGCTACACCTTC.

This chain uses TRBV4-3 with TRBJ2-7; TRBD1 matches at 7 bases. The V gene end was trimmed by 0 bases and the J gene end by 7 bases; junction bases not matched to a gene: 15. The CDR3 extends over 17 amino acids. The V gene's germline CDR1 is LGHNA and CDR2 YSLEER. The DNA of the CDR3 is TGCGCCAGCAGCCAAGATCAGAAATTGAGGAAGACAGGGGAGCAGTACTTC. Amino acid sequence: CASSQDQKLRKTGEQYF.

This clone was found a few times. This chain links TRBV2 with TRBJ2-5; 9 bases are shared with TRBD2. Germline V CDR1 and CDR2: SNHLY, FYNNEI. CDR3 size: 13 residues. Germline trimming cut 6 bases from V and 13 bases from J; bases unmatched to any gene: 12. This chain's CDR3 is CASSVGTSNERYF. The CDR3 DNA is TGTGCCAGCAGCGTTGGGACTAGCAACGAGCGGTACTTC.

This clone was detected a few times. The CDR3 protein is CASSSSPGGYGYTF. DNA of the CDR3: TGTGCCAGCAGTAGTTCGCCGGGGGGGTATGGCTACACCTTC. The chain links TRBV28 to TRBJ1-2, with a possible D match to TRBD1 (5 bases). V was cut by 5 bases and J by 5 bases, with 15 bases left in between. The length of the CDR3 is 14 residues. CDR1 is MDHEN and CDR2 is SYDVKM in the germline V gene.

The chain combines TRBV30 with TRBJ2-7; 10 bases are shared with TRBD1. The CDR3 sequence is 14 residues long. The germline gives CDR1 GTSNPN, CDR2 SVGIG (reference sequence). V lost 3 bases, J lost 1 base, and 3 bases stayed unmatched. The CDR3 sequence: CAWSTDRGSYEQYF. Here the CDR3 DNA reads TGTGCCTGGAGCACGGACAGGGGGTCCTACGAGCAGTACTTC.

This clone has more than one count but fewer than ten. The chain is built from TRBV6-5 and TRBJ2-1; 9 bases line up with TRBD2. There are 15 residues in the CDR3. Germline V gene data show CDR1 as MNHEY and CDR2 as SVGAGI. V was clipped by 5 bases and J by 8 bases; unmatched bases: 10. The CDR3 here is CASSAPGLARDEQFF. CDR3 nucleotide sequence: TGTGCCAGCAGTGCCCCCGGACTAGCGAGGGATGAGCAGTTCTTC.

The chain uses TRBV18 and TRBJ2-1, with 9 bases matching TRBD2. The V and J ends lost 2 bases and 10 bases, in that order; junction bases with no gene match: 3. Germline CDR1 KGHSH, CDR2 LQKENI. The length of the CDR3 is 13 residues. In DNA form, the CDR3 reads TGTGCCAGCTCACCAGGGACTAGCCGGGAGCAGTTCTTC. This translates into CASSPGTSREQFF.